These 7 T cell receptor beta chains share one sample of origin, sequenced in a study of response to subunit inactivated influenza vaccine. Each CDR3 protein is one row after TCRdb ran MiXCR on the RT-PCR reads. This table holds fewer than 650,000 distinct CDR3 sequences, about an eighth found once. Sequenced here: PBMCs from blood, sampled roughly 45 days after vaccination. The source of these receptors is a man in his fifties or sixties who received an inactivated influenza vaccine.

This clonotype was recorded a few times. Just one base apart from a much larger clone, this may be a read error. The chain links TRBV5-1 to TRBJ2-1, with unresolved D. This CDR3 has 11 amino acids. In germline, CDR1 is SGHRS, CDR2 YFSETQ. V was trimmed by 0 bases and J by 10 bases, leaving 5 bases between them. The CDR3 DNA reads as TGCGCCAGCAGCTTGGTAGAGGAGCAGTTCTTC. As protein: CASSLVEEQFF. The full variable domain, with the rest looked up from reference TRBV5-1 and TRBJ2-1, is KAGVTQTPRYLIKTRGQQVTLSCSPISGHRSVSWYQQTPGQGLQFLFEYFSETQRNKGNFPGRFSGRQFSNSRSEMNVSTLELGDSALYLCASSLVEEQFFGPGTRLTVL.

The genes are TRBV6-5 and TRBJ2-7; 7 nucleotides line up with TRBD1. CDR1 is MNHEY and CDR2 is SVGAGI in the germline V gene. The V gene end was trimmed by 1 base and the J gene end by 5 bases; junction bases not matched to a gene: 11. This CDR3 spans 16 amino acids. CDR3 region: CASSYWETGKWDEQYF. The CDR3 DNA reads TGTGCCAGCAGTTACTGGGAGACAGGGAAGTGGGACGAGCAGTACTTC.

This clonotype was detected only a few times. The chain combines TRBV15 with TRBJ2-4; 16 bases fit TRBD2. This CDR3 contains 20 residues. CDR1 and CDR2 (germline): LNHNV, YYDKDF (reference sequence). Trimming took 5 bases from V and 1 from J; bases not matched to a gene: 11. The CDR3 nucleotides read TGTGCCACCAGCCCTTTACCGGGACTAGCGGGGGGGCAGGCCAAAAACATTCAGTACTTC. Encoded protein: CATSPLPGLAGGQAKNIQYF. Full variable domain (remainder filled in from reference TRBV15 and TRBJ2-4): DAMVIQNPRYQVTQFGKPVTLSCSQTLNHNVMYWYQQKSSQAPKLLFHYYDKDFNNEADTPDNFQSRRPNTSFCFLDIRSPGLGDTAMYLCATSPLPGLAGGQAKNIQYFGAGTRLSVL.

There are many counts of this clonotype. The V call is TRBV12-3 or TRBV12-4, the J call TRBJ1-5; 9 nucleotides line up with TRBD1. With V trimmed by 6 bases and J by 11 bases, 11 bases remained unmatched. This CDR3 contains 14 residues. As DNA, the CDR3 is TGTGCCAGCAGCACTGGACAGGGGCTCGTGGCCCAGCATTTT. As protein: CASSTGQGLVAQHF.

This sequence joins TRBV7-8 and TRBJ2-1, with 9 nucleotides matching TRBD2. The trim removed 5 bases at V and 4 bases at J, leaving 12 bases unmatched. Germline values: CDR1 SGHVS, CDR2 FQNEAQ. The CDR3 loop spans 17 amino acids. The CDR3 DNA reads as TGTGCCAGCAGCCCTAGACTAGCGGCACCTCCTTACAATGAGCAGTTCTTC. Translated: CASSPRLAAPPYNEQFF.

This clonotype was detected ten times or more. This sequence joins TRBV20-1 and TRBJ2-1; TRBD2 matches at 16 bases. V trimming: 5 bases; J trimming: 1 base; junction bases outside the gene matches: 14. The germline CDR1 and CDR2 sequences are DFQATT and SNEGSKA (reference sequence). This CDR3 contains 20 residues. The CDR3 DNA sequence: TGCAGTGCTTACTTGTCGGGACTAGCGGGAGGGCCTAGTTCCTACAATGAGCAGTTCTTC. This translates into CSAYLSGLAGGPSSYNEQFF.

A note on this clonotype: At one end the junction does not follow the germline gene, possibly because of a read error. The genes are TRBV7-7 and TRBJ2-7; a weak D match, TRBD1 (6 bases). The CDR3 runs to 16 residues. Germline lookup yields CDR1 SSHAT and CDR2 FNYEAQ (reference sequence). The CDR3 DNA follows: TGTGCTAGCAGCTGTCCCAGACACAGGGATACCTACGAGCAGTACTTC. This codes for CASSCPRHRDTYEQYF.